A selection of T cell receptor beta chains follows, all from one sample in a study of T cells after yellow fever vaccination. TCRdb reprocessed the 5' RACE reads with MiXCR, giving one entry per CDR3 protein. The data hold 450,000 to 550,000 distinct CDR3 sequences, with around a fifth observed a single time. The specimen comprised PBMCs, sampled less than 25 days after the first yellow fever vaccination. These receptor sequences come from a man in his late teens or twenties who received the YFV17D yellow fever vaccine. Both conserved end residues are part of each CDR3. Fields, in order: V gene, D gene, CDR3 length, J gene, clone size, CDR3 DNA, CDR3 protein. The D gene is left open where the match is weak. Size is stated for part of the rows, as once, few or many counts, or as a class when the clone is expanded.

TRBV7-8,NA,15,TRBJ2-7,NA,TGTGCCAGCAGCTTTAGAGGGACCCATACTGCCGAGCAGTACTTC,CASSFRGTHTAEQYF
TRBV28,NA,16,TRBJ1-2,NA,TGTGCCAGCAAGACGACGGGGGTTAGACTTAACTATGGCTACACCTTC,CASKTTGVRLNYGYTF
TRBV4-2,NA,14,TRBJ2-7,few,TGTGCCAGCAGCCAAGAGACCAGAGCCTACGAGCAGTACTTC,CASSQETRAYEQYF
TRBV12-3/TRBV12-4,NA,14,TRBJ1-2,NA,TGTGCCAGCAGTCGAATAGCTTCGAACTATGGCTACACCTTC,CASSRIASNYGYTF
TRBV5-1,NA,13,TRBJ2-1,NA,TGCGCCAGCAATACAGGTACCTACAATGAGCAGTTCTTC,CASNTGTYNEQFF
TRBV12-3/TRBV12-4,TRBD1,16,TRBJ1-5,many,TGTGCCAGCAGTACCTCGGGGACAGGGGCCAATCAGCCCCAGCATTTT,CASSTSGTGANQPQHF
TRBV2,TRBD1,13,TRBJ2-4,NA,TGTGCCAGGAGGGACAGAGCCAAAAACATTCAGTACTTC,CARRDRAKNIQYF
TRBV6-1,NA,16,TRBJ2-3,NA,TGTGCCAGCAGTGGGAATCGGGGGGCTAGCACAGATACGCAGTATTTT,CASSGNRGASTDTQYF
TRBV20-1,TRBD1,14,TRBJ1-5,few,TGCAGTGCTTTACAGGGGTTAGGCAATCAGCCCCAGCATTTT,CSALQGLGNQPQHF
TRBV20-1,NA,13,TRBJ2-7,few,TGCAGTGCTAGACAGGGGGGGACCTACGAGCAGTACTTC,CSARQGGTYEQYF
TRBV5-6,NA,14,TRBJ2-6,NA,TGTGCCAGCATCGGGGCCTCTGGGGCCAACGTCCTGACTTTC,CASIGASGANVLTF
TRBV11-2,NA,21,TRBJ2-5,NA,TGTGCCAGCAGCACCTTCTGGCAGAACCCCCGCAACCACTTCCGCTGTCAAGTCCAGTACTTC,CASSTFWQNPRNHFRCQVQYF
TRBV7-6,NA,14,TRBJ2-5,few,TGTGCCAGCAGCTCGGGGAGACCGCGGAAGACCCAGTACTTC,CASSSGRPRKTQYF
TRBV6-1,NA,14,TRBJ1-3,NA,TGTGCCACGGGCTACCGGGACGAGCAAGACACCATATATTTT,CATGYRDEQDTIYF
TRBV4-3,NA,14,TRBJ2-2,NA,TGCGCCAGCAGCCAAGATGCAAGGACCGGGGAGCTGTTTTTT,CASSQDARTGELFF
TRBV5-4,TRBD2,16,TRBJ2-3,many,TGTGCCAGCAGCTTGGGGGCTAGCGGGGGGACAGATACGCAGTATTTT,CASSLGASGGTDTQYF
TRBV20-1,TRBD1,13,TRBJ1-4,NA,TGCAGTGCTAGAAAGACAGGGCGTGAAAAACTGTTTTTT,CSARKTGREKLFF
TRBV7-8,NA,12,TRBJ2-5,many,TGTGCCAGCAGCCTCCTGCGGGAGACCCAGTACTTC,CASSLLRETQYF
TRBV5-4,TRBD2,16,TRBJ2-3,few,TGTGCCAGCAGCTTGTCCGGGGGGGGCGGGACAGATACGCAGTATTTT,CASSLSGGGGTDTQYF
TRBV20-1,NA,13,TRBJ2-5,few,TGCAGTGCCTGGGGGGGCGCGGAGGAGACCCAGTACTTC,CSAWGGAEETQYF
TRBV29-1,TRBD2,16,TRBJ2-3,few,TGCAGCGTACAGACTAGCGGGGCAACTAGCACAGATACGCAGTATTTT,CSVQTSGATSTDTQYF
TRBV5-1,TRBD2,16,TRBJ2-7,few,TGCGCCAGCAGCGGAGGACTAGCGGGGGACACCTACGAGCAGTACTTC,CASSGGLAGDTYEQYF
TRBV6-5,TRBD2,14,TRBJ2-1,few,TGTGCCAGCAGTTGGGGGGGATTTGGGTATGAGCAGTTCTTC,CASSWGGFGYEQFF
TRBV11-2,TRBD2,19,TRBJ2-3,NA,TGTGCCAGCAGATTTAGGGTCCCGCTAGCGGGGGGGCCGAGGGATACGCAGTATTTT,CASRFRVPLAGGPRDTQYF
TRBV5-5,TRBD1,17,TRBJ2-7,few,TGTGCCAGCAGCTTGAGGACAGGTCCCCAAGCTGGACGCGAGCAGTACTTC,CASSLRTGPQAGREQYF
TRBV19,TRBD1,14,TRBJ2-5,NA,TGTGCCAGTAGTGCAGGGACAGGGGTCGAGACCCAGTACTTC,CASSAGTGVETQYF
TRBV3-1,TRBD2,17,TRBJ2-1,NA,TGTGCCAGCAGCCAAGAGATCACTAGCGGGGGGGCCAATGAGCAGTTCTTC,CASSQEITSGGANEQFF
TRBV7-2,NA,14,TRBJ2-1,NA,TGTGCCAGCAGCCCAGACAGGGACTGGAATGAGCAGTTCTTC,CASSPDRDWNEQFF
TRBV7-2,NA,14,TRBJ1-1,few,TGTGCCAGCAGCTACGGACGGGGGAACACTGAAGCTTTCTTT,CASSYGRGNTEAFF
TRBV6-1,TRBD2,14,TRBJ2-3,NA,TGTGCCACTCATAGCGGGGGGGATGCAGATACGCAGTATTTT,CATHSGGDADTQYF
TRBV4-1,NA,15,TRBJ1-6,many,TGCGCCAGCAGATATAATGACAGGTTGAATTCACCCCTCCACTTT,CASRYNDRLNSPLHF
TRBV5-4,NA,16,TRBJ1-2,NA,TGTGCCAGCAGCTTGGAGGGACCCAAAGCTAACTATGGCTACACCTTC,CASSLEGPKANYGYTF
TRBV7-2,TRBD2,15,TRBJ2-3,few,TGTGCCAGCAGCTTGCAAGCGGGGTGGACAGATACGCAGTATTTT,CASSLQAGWTDTQYF
TRBV5-1,TRBD1,18,TRBJ2-7,few,TGCGCCAGCAGCTTGGTGTCGTCGGTGGACAGGGCCTCCTACGAGCAGTACTTC,CASSLVSSVDRASYEQYF
TRBV29-1,TRBD1,13,TRBJ2-5,few,TGCAGCTCCACAGGGGGGCGGTGGGAGACCCAGTACTTC,CSSTGGRWETQYF
TRBV12-3/TRBV12-4,NA,15,TRBJ2-2,many,TGTGCCAGCAGCCTCAATGGACAAGACACCGGGGAGCTGTTTTTT,CASSLNGQDTGELFF
TRBV5-5,NA,15,TRBJ1-6,NA,TGTGCCAGCAGCTTGCGGACCTGGGGGGATTCACCCCTCCACTTT,CASSLRTWGDSPLHF
TRBV6-5,NA,13,TRBJ2-5,NA,TGTGCCAGCAGTTGGGTAGGGCAAGAGACCCAGTACTTC,CASSWVGQETQYF
TRBV4-3,TRBD1,14,TRBJ1-2,NA,TGCGCCAGCAGCCAAAGGGCCACAGGGGCGAGCTACACCTTC,CASSQRATGASYTF
TRBV5-1,NA,15,TRBJ1-3,NA,TGCGCCAGCAGCTTGGGGACTCCCATTGGCGGCACCATATATTTT,CASSLGTPIGGTIYF
TRBV7-3,NA,16,TRBJ2-2,many,TGTGCCAGCAGCTTATCAGCCGGGAGTGGCACCGGGGAGCTGTTTTTT,CASSLSAGSGTGELFF
TRBV6-5,TRBD1,16,TRBJ2-5,few,TGTGCCAGCAGTTACCTTGTGGACAGGGGGGGGGAGACCCAGTACTTC,CASSYLVDRGGETQYF
TRBV13,TRBD1,18,TRBJ2-7,NA,TGTGCCAGCAGTTTCCGATCGTATTTGGGACAGGACTCCTACGAGCAGTACTTC,CASSFRSYLGQDSYEQYF
TRBV7-2,NA,17,TRBJ2-1,many,TGTGCCAGCAGCTCCCTGGGGAGAATCAGCTCCTACAATGAGCAGTTCTTC,CASSSLGRISSYNEQFF
TRBV20-1,NA,14,TRBJ2-3,many,TGCAGTGCTCGTCGGGGGCCTAGCACAGATACGCAGTATTTT,CSARRGPSTDTQYF
TRBV29-1,NA,14,TRBJ2-1,few,TGCAGCGTTGTCGAGGCTACGGAGTACAATGAGCAGTTCTTC,CSVVEATEYNEQFF
TRBV12-3/TRBV12-4,NA,13,TRBJ2-3,few,TGTGCCAGCAGCCAACCCGGGTCAGATACGCAGTATTTT,CASSQPGSDTQYF
TRBV2,NA,12,TRBJ1-2,few,TGTGCCAGCAGGACGCAGGTCTATGGCTACACCTTC,CASRTQVYGYTF
TRBV6-2/TRBV6-3,NA,15,TRBJ2-3,NA,TGTGCCAGCAGTTACTCCGGGATTAGCACAGATACGCAGTATTTT,CASSYSGISTDTQYF
TRBV6-2/TRBV6-3,NA,13,TRBJ2-5,NA,TGTGCCAGCGACAGACGATCGCAAGAGACCCAGTACTTC,CASDRRSQETQYF
TRBV7-9,NA,11,TRBJ1-1,few,TGTGCCAGCAGCGGGGCCGGAGAAGCTTTCTTT,CASSGAGEAFF
TRBV5-1,TRBD1,14,TRBJ2-2,NA,TGCGCCAGCAGCCGCCGACAGGGCACCGGGGAGCTGTTTTTT,CASSRRQGTGELFF